This T cell receptor beta chain was observed in a study of T-cell memory formation after mild COVID-19. Study as a whole: TCR clusters largely stayed donor specific. Study-wide results and limits: CM and EM subsets held most contracting CD4+ clones; EMRA held CD8+ ones.

CDR3 length: 15 amino acids. Germline CDR1 and CDR2: DFQATT and SNEGSKA (reference sequence). V gave up 1 base and J gave up 0 bases, with 12 bases separating them. Constant-segment primers were used for 5'RACE, and the resulting TCR alpha and TCR beta cDNA libraries carried sample barcodes and UMIs. TCRdb independently ran MiXCR on the 5' RACE reads; one entry per CDR3 protein. The table includes roughly 150,000 distinct CDR3 sequences, about 14% detected once. This clonotype was seen a few times. Antigen unknown. The specimen sequenced was PBMCs or a T cell subset sorted from them (not recorded which). The rearrangement joins TRBV20-1 to TRBJ1-1, with D possibly TRBD1 on 5 matching bases. The sequence was obtained from an adult woman who had mild COVID-19 (a few samples of this study predate the infection). Cell type and time point are not known. CDR3 nucleotide sequence: TGCAGTGCTAGAGCCCTGGGACGGATGAACACTGAAGCTTTCTTT. This encodes CSARALGRMNTEAFF.